A selection of T cell receptor beta chains follows, all from one sample in a study of neurological immune-mediated disorders. TCRdb fed the 5' RACE reads into MiXCR, producing one record per CDR3 protein. The table includes about 16,000 distinct CDR3 sequences, less than 25% detected once. Source material: PBMCs. These receptors originate from a man in his forties or fifties in good health. The CDR3 runs from the conserved cysteine through the conserved F or W. D genes are given only for firm matches. Size values are once, few and many counts, or a class for expanded clones, and some rows have none.

v_gene: TRBV7-9
j_gene: TRBJ1-6
abundance: medium-sized
d_gene: NA
CDR3aa: CASSLEAAGWGSPLHF
CDR3nt: TGTGCCAGCAGCTTAGAAGCGGCAGGGTGGGGCTCACCCCTCCACTTT

v_gene: TRBV2
j_gene: TRBJ1-1
abundance: many
d_gene: NA
CDR3aa: CASRTSGGTEAFF
CDR3nt: TGTGCCAGCAGAACATCGGGGGGCACTGAAGCTTTCTTT

v_gene: TRBV5-1
j_gene: TRBJ2-7
abundance: many
d_gene: TRBD1
CDR3aa: CASSPWTGGNYEQYF
CDR3nt: TGCGCCAGCAGCCCGTGGACAGGGGGGAACTACGAGCAGTACTTC

v_gene: TRBV7-9
j_gene: TRBJ2-2
abundance: many
d_gene: NA
CDR3aa: CASSPGSNTGELFF
CDR3nt: TGTGCCAGCAGCCCCGGGAGCAACACCGGGGAGCTGTTTTTT

v_gene: TRBV20-1
j_gene: TRBJ2-7
abundance: many
d_gene: NA
CDR3aa: CSARDLTGDIYEQYF
CDR3nt: TGCAGTGCTAGAGATCTAACGGGAGATATCTACGAGCAGTACTTC

v_gene: TRBV20-1
j_gene: TRBJ2-7
abundance: many
d_gene: TRBD2
CDR3aa: CSASELLAGYEQYF
CDR3nt: TGCAGTGCTAGTGAGTTACTAGCGGGGTACGAGCAGTACTTC

v_gene: TRBV20-1
j_gene: TRBJ2-3
abundance: many
d_gene: NA
CDR3aa: CSAKPGTSTDTQYF
CDR3nt: TGCAGTGCTAAGCCCGGGACTAGCACAGATACGCAGTATTTT

v_gene: TRBV7-9
j_gene: TRBJ2-7
abundance: many
d_gene: TRBD1
CDR3aa: CASSLGQGTYEQYF
CDR3nt: TGTGCCAGCAGCTTGGGACAGGGCACCTACGAGCAGTACTTC

v_gene: TRBV7-3
j_gene: TRBJ2-1
abundance: medium-sized
d_gene: NA
CDR3aa: CASSRGTASYNEQFF
CDR3nt: TGTGCCAGCAGCCGCGGGACTGCTTCCTACAATGAGCAGTTCTTC

v_gene: TRBV7-9
j_gene: TRBJ2-7
abundance: many
d_gene: TRBD2
CDR3aa: CASSRGGVDRQYF
CDR3nt: TGTGCCAGCTCCCGGGGGGGAGTGGACCGGCAGTACTTC

v_gene: TRBV10-3
j_gene: TRBJ2-3
abundance: many
d_gene: NA
CDR3aa: CAISESGSVADTQYF
CDR3nt: TGTGCCATCAGTGAGAGTGGTTCAGTGGCAGATACGCAGTATTTT

v_gene: TRBV7-8
j_gene: TRBJ2-7
abundance: many
d_gene: TRBD2
CDR3aa: CASSYPKREGDEQYF
CDR3nt: TGTGCCAGCAGCTACCCAAAGCGGGAGGGAGACGAGCAGTACTTC

v_gene: TRBV9
j_gene: TRBJ2-6
abundance: medium-sized
d_gene: TRBD2
CDR3aa: CASSLRLARGANVLTF
CDR3nt: TGTGCCAGCAGCCTCAGACTAGCGCGAGGGGCCAACGTCCTGACTTTC

v_gene: TRBV7-2
j_gene: TRBJ1-4
abundance: NA
d_gene: NA
CDR3aa: CASSLAQGFNEKLFF
CDR3nt: TGTGCCAGCAGCTTAGCCCAGGGCTTTAATGAAAAACTGTTTTTT

v_gene: TRBV5-5
j_gene: TRBJ2-3
abundance: NA
d_gene: NA
CDR3aa: CASSPLPSTDTQYF
CDR3nt: TGTGCCAGCAGCCCCCTTCCGTCCACAGATACGCAGTATTTT

v_gene: TRBV18
j_gene: TRBJ2-7
abundance: medium-sized
d_gene: TRBD2
CDR3aa: CASSGTSIHEQYF
CDR3nt: TGTGCCAGCTCGGGGACTAGCATCCACGAGCAGTACTTC

v_gene: TRBV20-1
j_gene: TRBJ2-4
abundance: many
d_gene: TRBD1
CDR3aa: CSASPGRGTGKNIQYF
CDR3nt: TGCAGTGCTAGTCCTGGTAGGGGGACAGGTAAAAACATTCAGTACTTC